Following are 22 T cell receptor beta chains from one sample sequenced in a study of T-cell memory formation after mild COVID-19. Each CDR3 protein gets one entry after TCRdb re-called the 5' RACE reads with MiXCR. This sample has 250,000 to 350,000 distinct CDR3 sequences, with roughly a fifth found just once. The specimen sequenced was PBMCs or a T cell subset sorted from them (not recorded which). The receptors here all came from a man between 18 and 29 years old who had mild COVID-19 (a few samples of this study predate the infection). Cell type and time point are not known.

This clonotype was seen a few times. The chain is built from TRBV5-5 and TRBJ2-1; TRBD2 is a possible D gene (5 bases). The CDR3 is 15 residues long. V was cut by 1 base and J by 5 bases, with 13 bases left in between. From germline, CDR1 is SGHKS and CDR2 YYEKEE (reference sequence). The DNA for the CDR3 is TGTGCCAGCAGCTTGTCCAGGTCGGGAAACAATGAGCAGTTCTTC. It specifies CASSLSRSGNNEQFF.

This clonotype came up a few times. V is TRBV5-1 and J is TRBJ2-5; perhaps TRBD2 as D (7 bases). The germline V gene encodes CDR1 SGHRS and CDR2 YFSETQ. CDR3 size: 14 residues. The V and J ends lost 0 bases and 5 bases respectively, with 11 bases between them. CDR3 DNA sequence: TGCGCCAGCAGCTTGGACAGGGAGGGGGAGACCCAGTACTTC. Its protein product is CASSLDREGETQYF.

This clonotype has just a few counts. This chain links TRBV12-3 or TRBV12-4 with TRBJ2-3; 7 bases map to TRBD2. The CDR3 runs 14 residues. V gave up 7 bases and J gave up 4 bases; unmatched junction bases: 8. The CDR3 spells CASTSGGGPDTQYF. The CDR3 DNA follows: TGTGCCAGCACCTCTGGGGGGGGTCCAGATACGCAGTATTTT.

This rearrangement joins TRBV5-1 to TRBJ1-2; a possible D gene is TRBD1 (6 bases). Trimming shortened V by 4 bases and J by 2 bases, and 9 bases separated the two germline ends. The CDR3 runs to 13 residues. CDR1 SGHRS and CDR2 YFSETQ come from the germline V gene. CDR3 sequence: CASSGQINYGYTF. Written as DNA, the CDR3 is TGCGCCAGCAGCGGACAGATCAACTATGGCTACACCTTC.

Note on this clonotype: Since no conserved phenylalanine or tryptophan closes the CDR3, a read error is the likely cause. Because the CDR3's place on the DNA is in doubt, the DNA is left out and the CDR3 is given as listed by TCRdb. The chain employs TRBV12-2 and TRBJ1-1. TRBV12-2 is annotated as a pseudogene. Both ends counted, the CDR3 spans 9 residues. This CDR3 is CASRPQRSA.

The J gene is TRBJ2-7, the V gene TRBV7-2; 7 bases are a match to TRBD1. The ends lost 6 bases at V and 3 bases at J; junction bases unmatched: 8. The CDR3 is 14 amino acids. From germline, CDR1 is SGHTA and CDR2 FQGNSA. Written as DNA, the CDR3 is TGTGCCAGCAGGCTTGACAGGGACCGCTACGAGCAGTACTTC. As protein: CASRLDRDRYEQYF. The full variable domain, in which reference TRBV7-2 and TRBJ2-7 provide the parts outside the CDR3, is GAGVSQSPSNKVTEKGKDVELRCDPISGHTALYWYRQSLGQGLEFLIYFQGNSAPDKSGLPSDRFSAERTGGSVSTLTIQRTQQEDSAVYLCASRLDRDRYEQYFGPGTRLTVT.

This clonotype was counted only a few times. The chain combines TRBV18 with TRBJ2-1; TRBD2 aligns across 14 bases. CDR3 length: 18 amino acids. Germline CDR1 is KGHSH and CDR2 is LQKENI. The junction had 8 bases not matched to a gene; V was cut back by 6 bases and J by 1 base. CDR3 bases: TGTGCCAGCTCGACCGGGACTAGCGGGGGCCAGTCCTACAATGAGCAGTTCTTC. This translates into CASSTGTSGGQSYNEQFF.

This clonotype was counted only a few times. V and J are TRBV7-2 and TRBJ1-5, with unresolved D. This CDR3 region has 14 residues. The V and J ends lost 1 base and 4 bases respectively, with 8 bases between them. In germline, CDR1 is SGHTA, CDR2 FQGNSA. CDR3 residues: CASSLGSQNQPQHF. The CDR3 DNA is TGTGCCAGCAGCTTAGGCTCACAGAATCAGCCCCAGCATTTT. Combining the CDR3 with reference TRBV7-2 and TRBJ1-5 gives the whole variable domain GAGVSQSPSNKVTEKGKDVELRCDPISGHTALYWYRQSLGQGLEFLIYFQGNSAPDKSGLPSDRFSAERTGGSVSTLTIQRTQQEDSAVYLCASSLGSQNQPQHFGDGTRLSIL.

The CDR3 spells CASLLVRGRAEQFF. DNA of the CDR3: TGTGCCAGCTTACTTGTGAGGGGGCGAGCAGAGCAGTTCTTC. This chain uses TRBV2 with TRBJ2-1; 7 bases align to TRBD1. CDR3 length: 14 residues. CDR1 SNHLY and CDR2 FYNNEI come from the germline V gene. V lost 8 bases, J lost 10 bases, and 14 bases stayed unmatched.

As DNA, the CDR3 is TGTGCCAGCAGCTCACCTCTGCATGAAATCTACGAGCAGTACGTC. Residues: CASSSPLHEIYEQYV. The V call is TRBV5-6, the J call TRBJ2-7; D gene uncertain. This CDR3 is built from 15 residues. Germline CDR1 SGHDT, CDR2 YYEEEE. The V gene lost 3 bases and the J gene lost 3 bases, with 16 bases spanning the gap.

The V and J genes are TRBV27 and TRBJ1-1; 10 bases are shared with TRBD1. CDR3 length: 15 residues. Germline CDR1 MNHEY, CDR2 SMNVEV (reference sequence). J was trimmed by 3 bases and V by 5 bases; bases with no gene match: 6. Here the CDR3 DNA reads TGTGCCAGCAGTATTTCCGGGACAGGGGACACTGAAGCTTTCTTT. The encoded protein is CASSISGTGDTEAFF.

The chain combines TRBV9 with TRBJ2-3; TRBD2 matches 8 bases. Germline CDR1 reads SGDLS; CDR2 reads YYNGEE. The J segment lost 3 bases and the V segment lost 0 bases, leaving 3 bases of the junction unmatched. The CDR3 extends over 15 amino acids. For the CDR3, the DNA is TGTGCCAGCAGCGTAGTGGGGACTAGGACAGATACGCAGTATTTT. Protein: CASSVVGTRTDTQYF.

This clonotype was counted ten times or more. This chain joins TRBV24-1 and TRBJ2-3; no firm D call. V gave up 9 bases and J gave up 2 bases, with 11 bases separating them. Germline V gene sequence: CDR1 KGHDR, CDR2 SFDVKD. The CDR3 loop spans 13 amino acids. The CDR3 protein is CATSRAYTDTQYF. DNA for the CDR3: TGTGCCACCTCCCGGGCCTACACAGATACGCAGTATTTT.

This clonotype was counted at least ten times. The chain uses TRBV20-1 and TRBJ2-3, with D maybe TRBD2 (5 bases). CDR1 is DFQATT, CDR2 SNEGSKA, per germline (reference sequence). The CDR3 is made up of 14 amino acids. V lost 6 bases, J lost 2 bases, and 15 bases lay in between. CDR3 sequence (DNA): TGCAGTGCCTTAATTGAGGGCGCCACAGATACGCAGTATTTT. Encoded protein: CSALIEGATDTQYF.

This sequence joins TRBV29-1 and TRBJ1-1, with D possibly TRBD1 on 5 matching bases. CDR1 and CDR2 (germline): SQVTM, ANQGSEA. Deletions cut 0 bases from V and 6 bases from J, with 11 bases between. CDR3 length equals 13 residues. The chain's CDR3 is CSVEDRGSPEAFF. Written as DNA, the CDR3 is TGCAGCGTTGAAGATAGGGGTTCTCCTGAAGCTTTCTTT.

The chain combines TRBV4-3 with TRBJ2-6, with D possibly being TRBD1 or TRBD2 (6 bases each). Germline V gene lookup returns CDR1 LGHNA and CDR2 YSLEER. Trimming cost V 1 base and J 2 bases, with 9 bases left between them. The CDR3 extends over 16 amino acids. CDR3 residues: CASSQAEGAGANVLTF. The CDR3 DNA follows: TGCGCCAGCAGCCAAGCGGAGGGGGCTGGGGCCAACGTCCTGACTTTC.

The chain employs TRBV3-1 and TRBJ2-3, with D perhaps matching TRBD1 (6 bases). CDR3 length: 15 residues. Germline lookup yields CDR1 LGHDT and CDR2 YNNKEL (reference sequence). Trimming shortened V by 4 bases and J by 2 bases, and 13 bases separated the two germline ends. CDR3 protein: CASSLNQGFTDTQYF. The CDR3 DNA follows: TGTGCCAGCAGCCTAAATCAGGGGTTCACAGATACGCAGTATTTT.

The table lists this clonotype with many counts. The V gene is TRBV29-1, the J gene TRBJ2-5; D is unclear. V was shortened by 6 bases and J by 1 base, with 12 bases between the two germline ends. The CDR3 extends over 13 amino acids. In germline, CDR1 is SQVTM, CDR2 ANQGSEA. The CDR3 protein is CSVRARLQETQYF. DNA of the CDR3: TGCAGCGTCCGTGCAAGGCTCCAAGAGACCCAGTACTTC.

The chain has TRBV2 and TRBJ2-1; no reliable D call. Per the germline V gene, CDR1 is SNHLY and CDR2 is FYNNEI. V was clipped by 4 bases and J by 4 bases, with 8 bases between them. CDR3 size: 13 residues. The CDR3, as DNA: TGTGCCAGCAGTGCCGCGGAATACAATGAGCAGTTCTTC. Its translation is CASSAAEYNEQFF.

The chain has TRBV7-9 and TRBJ2-5; the match to TRBD2 covers 8 bases. This CDR3 is 15 amino acids long. Germline V gene data show CDR1 as SEHNR and CDR2 as FQNEAQ (reference sequence). J gave up 5 bases and V 3 bases, and 8 bases lay outside the gene matches. The CDR3 nucleotides read TGTGCCAGCAGCTTGGGGGGACTAGTCTCCGAGACCCAGTACTTC. Translation gives CASSLGGLVSETQYF.

This clonotype showed up just a few times. The rearrangement uses TRBV7-3 and TRBJ1-5; TRBD1 might be the D (5 bases). The CDR3 extends over 13 amino acids. Trimming stripped 2 bases from V and 7 bases from J, with 9 bases between. Germline loops: CDR1 SGHTA, CDR2 FQGTGA. In nucleotides, the CDR3 is TGTGCCAGCAGCTTAGCAGCAGGGCAGCCCCAGCATTTT. It is translated as CASSLAAGQPQHF.

This clonotype showed up many times. One end of the junction fails to match germline, which may point to a read error. This chain joins TRBV28 and TRBJ2-5; no clear D gene. CDR1 MDHEN and CDR2 SYDVKM come from the germline V gene. The CDR3 is 12 residues long. CDR3 amino acids: CASRTPPEAQYF. CDR3 nucleotides: TGTGCCAGCAGAACACCCCCAGAGGCCCAGTACTTC.